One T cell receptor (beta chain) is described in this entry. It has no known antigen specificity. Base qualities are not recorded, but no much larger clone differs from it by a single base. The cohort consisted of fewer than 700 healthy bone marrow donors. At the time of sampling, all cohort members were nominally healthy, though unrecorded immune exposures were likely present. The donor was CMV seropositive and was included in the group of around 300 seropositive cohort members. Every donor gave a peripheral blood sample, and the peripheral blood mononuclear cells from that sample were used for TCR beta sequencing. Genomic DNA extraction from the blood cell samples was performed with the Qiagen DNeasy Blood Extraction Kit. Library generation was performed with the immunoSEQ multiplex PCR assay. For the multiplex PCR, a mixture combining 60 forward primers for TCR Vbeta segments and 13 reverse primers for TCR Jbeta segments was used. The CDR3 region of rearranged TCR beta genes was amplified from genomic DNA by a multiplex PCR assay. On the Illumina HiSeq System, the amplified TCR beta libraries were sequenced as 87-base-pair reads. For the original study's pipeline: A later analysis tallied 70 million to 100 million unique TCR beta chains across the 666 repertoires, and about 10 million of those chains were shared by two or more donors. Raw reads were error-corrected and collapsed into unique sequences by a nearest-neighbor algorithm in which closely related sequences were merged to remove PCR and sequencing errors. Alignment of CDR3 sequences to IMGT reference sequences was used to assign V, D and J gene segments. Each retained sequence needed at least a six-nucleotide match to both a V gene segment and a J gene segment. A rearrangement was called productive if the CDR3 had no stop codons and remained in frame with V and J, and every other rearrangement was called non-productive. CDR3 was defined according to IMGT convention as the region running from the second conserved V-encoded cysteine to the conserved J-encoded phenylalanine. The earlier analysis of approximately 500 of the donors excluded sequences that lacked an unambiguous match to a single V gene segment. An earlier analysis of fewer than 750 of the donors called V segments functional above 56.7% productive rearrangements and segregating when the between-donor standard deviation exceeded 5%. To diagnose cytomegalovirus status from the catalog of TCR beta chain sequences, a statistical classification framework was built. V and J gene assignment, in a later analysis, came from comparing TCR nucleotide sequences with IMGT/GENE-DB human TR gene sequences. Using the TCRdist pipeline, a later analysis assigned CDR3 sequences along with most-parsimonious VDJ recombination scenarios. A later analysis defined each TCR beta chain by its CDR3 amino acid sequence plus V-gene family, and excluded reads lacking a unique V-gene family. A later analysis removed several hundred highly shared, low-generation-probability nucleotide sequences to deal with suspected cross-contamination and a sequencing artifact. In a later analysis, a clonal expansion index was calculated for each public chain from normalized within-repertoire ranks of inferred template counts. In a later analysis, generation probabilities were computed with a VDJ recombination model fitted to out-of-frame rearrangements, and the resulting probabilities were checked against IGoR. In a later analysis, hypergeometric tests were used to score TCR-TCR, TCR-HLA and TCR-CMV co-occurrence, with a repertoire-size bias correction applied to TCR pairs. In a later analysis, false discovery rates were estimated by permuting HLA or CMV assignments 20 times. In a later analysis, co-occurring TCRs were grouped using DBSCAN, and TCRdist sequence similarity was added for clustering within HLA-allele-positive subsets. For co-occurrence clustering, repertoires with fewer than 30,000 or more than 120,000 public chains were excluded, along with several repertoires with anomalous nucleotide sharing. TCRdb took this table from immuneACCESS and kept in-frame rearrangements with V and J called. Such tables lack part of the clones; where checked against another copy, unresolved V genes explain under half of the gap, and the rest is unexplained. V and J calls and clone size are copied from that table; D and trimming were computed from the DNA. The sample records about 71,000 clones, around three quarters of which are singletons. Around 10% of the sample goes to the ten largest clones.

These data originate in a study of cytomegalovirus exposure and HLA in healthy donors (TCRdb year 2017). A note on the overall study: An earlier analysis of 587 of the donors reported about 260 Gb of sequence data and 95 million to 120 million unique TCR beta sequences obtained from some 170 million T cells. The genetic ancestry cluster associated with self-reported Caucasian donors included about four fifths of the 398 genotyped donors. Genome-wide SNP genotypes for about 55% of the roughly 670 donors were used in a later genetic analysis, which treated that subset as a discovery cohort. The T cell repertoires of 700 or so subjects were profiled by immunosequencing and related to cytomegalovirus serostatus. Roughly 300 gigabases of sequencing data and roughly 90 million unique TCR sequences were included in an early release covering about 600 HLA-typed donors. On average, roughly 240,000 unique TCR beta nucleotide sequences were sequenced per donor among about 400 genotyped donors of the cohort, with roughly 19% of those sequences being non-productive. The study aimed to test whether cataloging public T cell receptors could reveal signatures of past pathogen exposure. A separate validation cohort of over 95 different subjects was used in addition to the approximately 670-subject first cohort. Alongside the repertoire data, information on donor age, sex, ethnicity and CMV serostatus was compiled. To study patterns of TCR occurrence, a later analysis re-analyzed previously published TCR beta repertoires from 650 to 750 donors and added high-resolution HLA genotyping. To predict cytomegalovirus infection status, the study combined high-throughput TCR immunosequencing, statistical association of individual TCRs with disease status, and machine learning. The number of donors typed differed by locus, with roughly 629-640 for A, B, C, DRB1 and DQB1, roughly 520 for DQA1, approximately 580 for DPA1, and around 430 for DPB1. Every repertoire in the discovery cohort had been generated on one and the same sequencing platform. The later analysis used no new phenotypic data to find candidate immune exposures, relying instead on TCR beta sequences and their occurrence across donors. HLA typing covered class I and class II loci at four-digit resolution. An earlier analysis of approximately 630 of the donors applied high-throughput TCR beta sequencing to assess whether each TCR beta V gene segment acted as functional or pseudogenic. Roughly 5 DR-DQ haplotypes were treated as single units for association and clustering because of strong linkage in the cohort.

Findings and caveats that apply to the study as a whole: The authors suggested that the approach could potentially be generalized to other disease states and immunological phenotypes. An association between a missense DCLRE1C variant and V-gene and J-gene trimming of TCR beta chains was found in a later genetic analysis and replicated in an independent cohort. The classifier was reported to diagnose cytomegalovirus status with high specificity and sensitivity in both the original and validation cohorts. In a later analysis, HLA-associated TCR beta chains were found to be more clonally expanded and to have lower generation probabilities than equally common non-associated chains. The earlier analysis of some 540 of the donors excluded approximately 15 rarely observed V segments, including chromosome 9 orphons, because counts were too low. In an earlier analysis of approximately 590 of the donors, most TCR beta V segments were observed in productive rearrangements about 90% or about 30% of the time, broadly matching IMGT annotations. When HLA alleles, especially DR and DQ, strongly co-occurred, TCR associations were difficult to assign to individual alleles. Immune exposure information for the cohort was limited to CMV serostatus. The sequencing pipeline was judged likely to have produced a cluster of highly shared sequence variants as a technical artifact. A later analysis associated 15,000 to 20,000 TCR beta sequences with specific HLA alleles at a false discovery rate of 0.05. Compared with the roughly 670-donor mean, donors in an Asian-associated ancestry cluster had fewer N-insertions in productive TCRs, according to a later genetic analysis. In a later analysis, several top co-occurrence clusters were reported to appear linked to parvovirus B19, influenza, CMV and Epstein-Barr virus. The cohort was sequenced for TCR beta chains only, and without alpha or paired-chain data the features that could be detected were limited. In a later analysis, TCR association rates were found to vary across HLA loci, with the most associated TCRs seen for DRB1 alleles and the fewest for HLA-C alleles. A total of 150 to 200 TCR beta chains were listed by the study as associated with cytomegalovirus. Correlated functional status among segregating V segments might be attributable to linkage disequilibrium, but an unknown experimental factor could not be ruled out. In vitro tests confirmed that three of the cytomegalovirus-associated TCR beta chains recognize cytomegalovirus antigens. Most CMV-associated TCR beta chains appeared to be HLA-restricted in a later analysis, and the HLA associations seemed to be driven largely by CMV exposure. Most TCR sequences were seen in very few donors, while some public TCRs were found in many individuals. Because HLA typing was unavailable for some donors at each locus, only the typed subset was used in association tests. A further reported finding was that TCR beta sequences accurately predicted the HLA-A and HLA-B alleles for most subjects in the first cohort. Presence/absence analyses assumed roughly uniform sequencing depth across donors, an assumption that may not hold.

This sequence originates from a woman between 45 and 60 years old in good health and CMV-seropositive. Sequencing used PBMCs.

The CDR3 region: CAWREGQPQHF. Read as DNA, the sequence is TGTGCCTGGAGGGAGGGTCAGCCCCAGCATTTT. The chain joins TRBV30 to TRBJ1-5; the D gene cannot be resolved reliably. Cut back by 3 bases and 6 bases, the V and J ends lie 6 bases apart. The CDR3 holds 11 amino acids from the cysteine to the phenylalanine. Of all the DNA, just the CDR3 is kept, 33 bases in frame from base 1. CDR1 and CDR2 (GTSNPN, SVGIG) derive from the germline V gene (reference sequence).